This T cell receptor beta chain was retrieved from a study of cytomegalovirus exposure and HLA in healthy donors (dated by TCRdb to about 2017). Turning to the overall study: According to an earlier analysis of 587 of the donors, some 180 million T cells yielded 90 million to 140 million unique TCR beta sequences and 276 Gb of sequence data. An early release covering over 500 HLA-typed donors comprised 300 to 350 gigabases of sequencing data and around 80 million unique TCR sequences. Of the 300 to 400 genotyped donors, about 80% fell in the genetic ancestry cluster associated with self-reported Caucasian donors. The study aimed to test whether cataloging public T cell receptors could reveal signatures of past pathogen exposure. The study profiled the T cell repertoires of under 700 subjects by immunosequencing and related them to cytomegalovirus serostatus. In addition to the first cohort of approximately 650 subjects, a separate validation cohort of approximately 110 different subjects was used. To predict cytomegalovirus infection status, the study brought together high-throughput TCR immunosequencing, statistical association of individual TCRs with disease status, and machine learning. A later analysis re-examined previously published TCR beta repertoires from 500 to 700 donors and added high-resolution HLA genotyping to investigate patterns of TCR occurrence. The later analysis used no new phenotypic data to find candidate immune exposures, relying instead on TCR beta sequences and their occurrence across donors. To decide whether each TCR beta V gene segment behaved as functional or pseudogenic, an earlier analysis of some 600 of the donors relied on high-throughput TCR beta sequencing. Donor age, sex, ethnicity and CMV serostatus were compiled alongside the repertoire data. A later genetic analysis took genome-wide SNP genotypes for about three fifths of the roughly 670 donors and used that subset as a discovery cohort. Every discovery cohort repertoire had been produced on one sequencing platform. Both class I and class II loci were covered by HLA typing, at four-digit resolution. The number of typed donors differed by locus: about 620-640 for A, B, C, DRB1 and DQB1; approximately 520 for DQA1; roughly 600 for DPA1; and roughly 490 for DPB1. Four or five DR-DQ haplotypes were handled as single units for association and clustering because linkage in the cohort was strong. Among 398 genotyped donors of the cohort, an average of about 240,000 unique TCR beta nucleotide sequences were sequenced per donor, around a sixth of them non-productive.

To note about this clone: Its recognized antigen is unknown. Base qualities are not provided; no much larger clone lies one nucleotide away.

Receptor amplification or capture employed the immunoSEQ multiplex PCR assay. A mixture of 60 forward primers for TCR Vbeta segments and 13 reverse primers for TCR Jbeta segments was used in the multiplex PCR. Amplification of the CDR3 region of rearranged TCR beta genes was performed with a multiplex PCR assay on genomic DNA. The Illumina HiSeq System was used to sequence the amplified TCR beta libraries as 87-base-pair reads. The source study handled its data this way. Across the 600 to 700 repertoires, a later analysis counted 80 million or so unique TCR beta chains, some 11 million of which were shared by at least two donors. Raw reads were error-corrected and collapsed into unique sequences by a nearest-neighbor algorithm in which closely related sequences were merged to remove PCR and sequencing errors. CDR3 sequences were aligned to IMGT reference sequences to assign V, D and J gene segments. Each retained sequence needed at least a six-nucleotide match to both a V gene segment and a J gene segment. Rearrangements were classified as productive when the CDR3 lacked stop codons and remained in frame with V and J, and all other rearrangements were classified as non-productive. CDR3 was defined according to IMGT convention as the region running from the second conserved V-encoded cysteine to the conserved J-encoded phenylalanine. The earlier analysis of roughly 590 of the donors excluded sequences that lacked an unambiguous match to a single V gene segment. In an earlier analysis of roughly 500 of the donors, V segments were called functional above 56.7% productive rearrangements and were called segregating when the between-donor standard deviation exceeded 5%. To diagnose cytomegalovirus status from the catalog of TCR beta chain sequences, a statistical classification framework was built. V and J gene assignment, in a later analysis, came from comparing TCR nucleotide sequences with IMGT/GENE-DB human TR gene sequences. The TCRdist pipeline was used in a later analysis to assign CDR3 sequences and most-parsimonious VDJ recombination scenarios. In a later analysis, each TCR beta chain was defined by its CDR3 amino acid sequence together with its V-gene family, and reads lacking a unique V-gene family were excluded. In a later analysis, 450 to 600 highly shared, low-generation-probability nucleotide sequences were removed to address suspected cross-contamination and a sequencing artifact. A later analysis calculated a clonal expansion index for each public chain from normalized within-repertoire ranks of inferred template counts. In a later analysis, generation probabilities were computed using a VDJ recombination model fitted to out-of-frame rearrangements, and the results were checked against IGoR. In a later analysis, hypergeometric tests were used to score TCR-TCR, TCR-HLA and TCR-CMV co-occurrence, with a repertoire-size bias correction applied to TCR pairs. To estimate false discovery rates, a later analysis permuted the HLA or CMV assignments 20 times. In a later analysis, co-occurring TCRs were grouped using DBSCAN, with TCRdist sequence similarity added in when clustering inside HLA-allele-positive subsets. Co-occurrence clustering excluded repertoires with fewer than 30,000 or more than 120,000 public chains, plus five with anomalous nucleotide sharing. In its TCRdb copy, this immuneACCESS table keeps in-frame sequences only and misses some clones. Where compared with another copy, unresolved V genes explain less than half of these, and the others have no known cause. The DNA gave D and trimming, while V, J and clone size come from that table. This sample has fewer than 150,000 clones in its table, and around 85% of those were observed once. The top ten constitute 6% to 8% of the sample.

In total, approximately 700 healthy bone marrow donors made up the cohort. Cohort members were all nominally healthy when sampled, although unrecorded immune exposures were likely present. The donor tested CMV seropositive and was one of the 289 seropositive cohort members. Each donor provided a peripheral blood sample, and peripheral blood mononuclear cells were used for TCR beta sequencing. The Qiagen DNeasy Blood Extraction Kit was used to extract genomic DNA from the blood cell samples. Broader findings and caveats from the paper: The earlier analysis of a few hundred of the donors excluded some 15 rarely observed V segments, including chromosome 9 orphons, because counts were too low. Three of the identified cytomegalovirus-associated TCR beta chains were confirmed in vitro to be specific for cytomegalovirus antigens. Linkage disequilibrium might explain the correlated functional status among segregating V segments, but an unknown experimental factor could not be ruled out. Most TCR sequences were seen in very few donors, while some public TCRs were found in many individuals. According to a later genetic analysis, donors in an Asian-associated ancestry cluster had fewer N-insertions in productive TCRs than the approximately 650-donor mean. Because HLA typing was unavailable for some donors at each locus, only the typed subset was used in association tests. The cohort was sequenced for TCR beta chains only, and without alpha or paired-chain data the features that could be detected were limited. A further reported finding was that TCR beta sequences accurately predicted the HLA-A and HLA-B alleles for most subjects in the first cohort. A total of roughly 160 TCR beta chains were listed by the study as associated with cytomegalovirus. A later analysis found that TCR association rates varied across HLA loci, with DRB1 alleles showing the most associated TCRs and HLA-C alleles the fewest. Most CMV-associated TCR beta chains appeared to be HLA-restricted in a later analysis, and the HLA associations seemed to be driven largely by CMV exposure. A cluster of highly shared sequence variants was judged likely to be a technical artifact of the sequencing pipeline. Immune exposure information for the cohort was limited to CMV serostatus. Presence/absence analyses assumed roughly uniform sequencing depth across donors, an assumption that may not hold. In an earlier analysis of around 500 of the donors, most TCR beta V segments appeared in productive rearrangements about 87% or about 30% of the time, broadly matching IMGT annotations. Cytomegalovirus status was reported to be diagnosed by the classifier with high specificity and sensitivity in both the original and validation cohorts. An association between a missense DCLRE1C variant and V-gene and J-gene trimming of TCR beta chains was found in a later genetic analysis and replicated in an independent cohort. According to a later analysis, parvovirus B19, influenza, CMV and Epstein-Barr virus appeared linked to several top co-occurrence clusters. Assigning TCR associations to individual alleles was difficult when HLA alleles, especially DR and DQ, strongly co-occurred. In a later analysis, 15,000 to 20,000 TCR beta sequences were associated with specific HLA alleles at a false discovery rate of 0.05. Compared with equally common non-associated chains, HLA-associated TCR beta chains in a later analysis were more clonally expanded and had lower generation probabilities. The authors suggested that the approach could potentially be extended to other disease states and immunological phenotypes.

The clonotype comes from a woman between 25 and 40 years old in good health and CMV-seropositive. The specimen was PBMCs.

This receptor carries the CDR3 CSVLAGGDEQFF. The DNA sequence is as follows: TGCAGCGTTTTAGCGGGGGGGGATGAGCAGTTCTTC. Recombination connected TRBV29-1 to TRBJ2-1; 11 bases in the middle match TRBD2. The germline V gene provides CDR1 SQVTM and CDR2 ANQGSEA. Here V drops 5 bases and J drops 8 bases, and the junction holds 2 bases not matched to any gene. Measured from the cysteine to the phenylalanine, the CDR3 is 12 residues long. Only CDR3 DNA is held: 36 bases, read in frame from base 1.